This T cell receptor (beta chain) emerged from a study of T cell responses to AZD1222 COVID-19 vaccine. The CDR3 runs 16 residues. Germline lookup yields CDR1 SGHNT and CDR2 YYREEE (reference sequence). Trimming left V 4 bases short and J 4 bases short, with 18 bases between. Only in-frame clones appear in the TCRdb table, and some are missing; sequencing was by immunoSEQ multiplex PCR. The sample consists of about 130,000 clones, more than 85% of them appearing once. Sequencing was performed on peripheral blood, taken on day 0 of AZD1222 vaccination. The source is an adult in good health. The chain recombines TRBV5-4 with TRBJ2-1; tentative D call: TRBD2 (5 bases). As DNA, the CDR3 is TGTGCCAGCAGCCTCCCCCCCCCAGGAGGTTACAATGAGCAGTTCTTC. It is translated as CASSLPPPGGYNEQFF.